This passage covers 14 T cell receptor beta chains from one sample sequenced in a study of neurological immune-mediated disorders. TCRdb independently ran MiXCR on the 5' RACE reads; one entry per CDR3 protein. The sample lists under 80,000 distinct CDR3 sequences; less than 5.5% were seen once. Sequenced sample: PBMCs. Source of these receptors: a woman aged 25 to 39 with multiple sclerosis.

The sample holds a few counts of this clonotype. A much larger clone lies one base from this, so it may be a read error. The J gene is TRBJ1-1, the V gene TRBV5-5, with 7 bases matching TRBD1. The germline CDR1 and CDR2 sequences are SGHKS and YYEKEE (reference sequence). The CDR3 totals 11 residues. In DNA form, the CDR3 reads TGTGCCAGCAGATTGGGACAGGAAGCTTTCTTT. It yields the protein CASRLGQEAFF.

This clonotype has at least ten counts. The chain couples TRBV20-1 to TRBJ2-5; D not resolved. This CDR3 region has 13 residues. V shed 4 bases and J shed 5 bases, with 14 bases lying between them. The germline gives CDR1 DFQATT, CDR2 SNEGSKA (reference sequence). The CDR3 sequence: CSAIDAVGETQYF. In nucleotides, the CDR3 is TGCAGTGCTATTGACGCTGTTGGGGAGACCCAGTACTTC.

Written as DNA, the CDR3 is TGTGCCAGCAGAAGATCAGGGGAAGAGACCCAGTACTTC. Amino acids: CASRRSGEETQYF. The chain combines TRBV6-6 with TRBJ2-5; a weak D match, TRBD1 (6 bases). Germline V lookup: CDR1 MNHNY, CDR2 SVGAGI (reference sequence). The CDR3 consists of 13 residues. V shed 6 bases and J shed 3 bases, with 11 bases lying between them.

With respect to this clonotype: This may be a read error, as it is one base from a much larger clone. The chain is built from TRBV5-1 and TRBJ2-3; D not certain. Germline assignment: CDR1 SGHRS and CDR2 YFSETQ. The CDR3 has 13 amino acids. Trimming removed 0 bases at V and 8 bases at J, with 10 bases between. The CDR3 protein is CASSLETLGTQYF. The CDR3 DNA is TGCGCCAGCAGCTTGGAAACCCTGGGTACGCAGTATTTT. Supplemented by reference TRBV5-1 and TRBJ2-3, the full variable domain reads KAGVTQTPRYLIKTRGQQVTLSCSPISGHRSVSWYQQTPGQGLQFLFEYFSETQRNKGNFPGRFSGRQFSNSRSEMNVSTLELGDSALYLCASSLETLGTQYFGPGTRLTVL.

This clonotype came up many times. V is TRBV7-9 and J is TRBJ1-2; D not resolved. CDR3 size: 14 residues. Looked up from germline, CDR1 is SEHNR and CDR2 is FQNEAQ (reference sequence). The V and J ends lost 7 bases and 6 bases respectively, with 18 bases between them. Here the CDR3 reads CASTPTGGFHGYTF. CDR3 nucleotides: TGTGCCAGCACCCCAACTGGAGGGTTTCATGGCTACACCTTC.

This clonotype came up a few times. Mismatch with germline at one junction end may stem from a read error. The V gene is TRBV6-6, the J gene TRBJ1-6; no clear D gene. The germline V gene has CDR1 MNHNY and CDR2 SVGAGI (reference sequence). The CDR3 is 17 amino acids. The CDR3 DNA follows: TGTGCCAGCAGACCCGACCGTGCCCGCTCCTATAATTCACCCCTCAACTTT. Protein: CASRPDRARSYNSPLNF.

There are many counts of this clonotype. The chain is built from TRBV20-1 and TRBJ2-5; possibly TRBD2 for D (5 bases). The germline V and J ends were trimmed by 5 bases and 5 bases, with 21 bases remaining between them. Germline lookup yields CDR1 DFQATT and CDR2 SNEGSKA (reference sequence). The CDR3 length is 15 residues. CDR3 loop: CSAHKAGHGGETQYF. The CDR3 DNA reads as TGCAGTGCTCACAAAGCCGGGCATGGCGGGGAGACCCAGTACTTC.

This sequence joins TRBV10-3 and TRBJ2-7; the D gene is possibly TRBD2 (6 bases). Trimming took off 6 bases at V and 5 bases at J, with 11 bases between the two ends. Germline assignment: CDR1 ENHRY and CDR2 SYGVKD. The CDR3 runs 12 residues. This CDR3 reads CAISRDFNEQYF. CDR3 nucleotides: TGTGCCATCAGCCGGGACTTCAACGAGCAGTACTTC.

This clonotype turned up a few times. V gene TRBV20-1 combines with J gene TRBJ1-2; weak D call: TRBD1 (6 bases). The CDR3 has 15 residues. Germline V gene sequence: CDR1 DFQATT, CDR2 SNEGSKA (reference sequence). V was trimmed by 1 base and J by 3 bases, leaving 15 bases between them. The CDR3 nucleotides are TGCAGTGCTAGAGGATCGGGGGGCGATGACTATGGCTACACCTTC. It encodes CSARGSGGDDYGYTF.

This clonotype was recorded many times. This rearrangement joins TRBV15 to TRBJ2-7, with D possibly being TRBD1 (6 bases). Germline V gene lookup returns CDR1 LNHNV and CDR2 YYDKDF (reference sequence). The CDR3 runs 14 residues. The V gene lost 4 bases and the J gene lost 6 bases, with 16 bases spanning the gap. CDR3 nucleotides: TGTGCCACCAGCACCCGAGAAACAGGGAGCGAGCAGTACTTC. Its translation is CATSTRETGSEQYF. Full variable domain (missing parts from reference TRBV15 and TRBJ2-7): DAMVIQNPRYQVTQFGKPVTLSCSQTLNHNVMYWYQQKSSQAPKLLFHYYDKDFNNEADTPDNFQSRRPNTSFCFLDIRSPGLGDTAMYLCATSTRETGSEQYFGPGTRLTVT.

In its sample, this clonotype was seen a few times. The genes are TRBV20-1 and TRBJ2-2; 7 nucleotides agree with TRBD2. Germline assignment: CDR1 DFQATT and CDR2 SNEGSKA (reference sequence). The CDR3 covers 15 residues. Unmatched junction bases numbered 8, after V lost 7 bases and J lost 0 bases. DNA of the CDR3: TGCAGTGTCTCGACTAGCTTTGCGAACACCGGGGAGCTGTTTTTT. Its protein product is CSVSTSFANTGELFF.

The table lists this clonotype with many counts. The chain recombines TRBV19 with TRBJ1-1; D gene ambiguous. The CDR3 is 14 amino acids. The V end lost 3 bases, the J end lost 2 bases, and 10 bases lay between the germline ends. Germline V CDR1 and CDR2: LNHDA, SQIVND (reference sequence). CDR3 protein: CASSIHRTNTEAFF. For the CDR3, the DNA is TGTGCCAGTAGTATCCACAGAACCAACACTGAAGCTTTCTTT. The full variable domain, rest sourced from reference TRBV19 and TRBJ1-1, is DGGITQSPKYLFRKEGQNVTLSCEQNLNHDAMYWYRQDPGQGLRLIYYSQIVNDFQKGDIAEGYSVSREKKESFPLTVTSAQKNPTAFYLCASSIHRTNTEAFFGQGTRLTVV.

The table lists this clonotype with a few counts. The V call is TRBV20-1, the J call TRBJ2-3; D gene unclear. The CDR3 totals 14 residues. Germline V gives CDR1 DFQATT, CDR2 SNEGSKA (reference sequence). V lost 0 bases and J 5 bases, leaving 12 bases between the germline ends. CDR3 nucleotide sequence: TGCAGTGCTAGAGATGACCCGGCGAGAGATACGCAGTATTTT. Amino acid sequence: CSARDDPARDTQYF.

This clonotype was observed a handful of times. With a much larger clone just one base away, this may be a read error. The rearrangement uses TRBV7-2 and TRBJ2-7; D may correspond to TRBD1 or TRBD2 (5 bases each). V was trimmed by 2 bases and J by 3 bases, leaving 11 bases between them. The CDR3 is 14 residues long. CDR1 SGHTA and CDR2 FQGNSA come from the germline V gene. The CDR3, as DNA: TGTGCCAGCAGCTTAACTAGAGGGGACTACGAGCAGTACTTC. It codes for CASSLTRGDYEQYF.